These T cell receptor beta chains were read from a single sample in a study of cytomegalovirus exposure and HLA in healthy donors. Data came from immunoSEQ multiplex PCR; TCRdb stores just in-frame clones and leaves some out. The sample lists 150,000 to 180,000 clones; about 80% were seen once. Sequencing was carried out using PBMCs. The receptors stem from a woman aged 40 to 50 in good health and CMV-seronegative. Both conserved end residues are part of each CDR3. Each record gives: J gene, V gene, D gene, clone size, CDR3 protein, CDR3 DNA. A D gene is named only where the DNA matches it firmly. Only part of the rows carry a size: once, few, many, or a class if the clone is expanded.

j_gene: TRBJ1-1; v_gene: TRBV5-4; d_gene: .; abundance: .; CDR3aa: CASHGRGSPSNTEAFF; CDR3nt: TGTGCCAGCCATGGCAGGGGCTCCCCCTCGAACACTGAAGCTTTCTTT
j_gene: TRBJ1-2; v_gene: TRBV6-5; d_gene: .; abundance: once; CDR3aa: CASSYSRVNYGYTF; CDR3nt: TGTGCCAGCAGTTACTCGAGGGTAAACTATGGCTACACCTTC
j_gene: TRBJ1-1; v_gene: TRBV27; d_gene: TRBD1; abundance: .; CDR3aa: CASKTDRGNTEAFF; CDR3nt: TGTGCCAGCAAGACGGACAGGGGGAACACTGAAGCTTTCTTT
j_gene: TRBJ1-6; v_gene: TRBV28; d_gene: .; abundance: .; CDR3aa: CASTGGVGSPLHF; CDR3nt: TGTGCCAGCACCGGCGGGGTTGGTTCACCCCTCCACTTT
j_gene: TRBJ2-7; v_gene: TRBV5-1; d_gene: TRBD2; abundance: .; CDR3aa: CASNSGPYEQYF; CDR3nt: TGCGCCAGCAATAGCGGGCCCTACGAGCAGTACTTC
j_gene: TRBJ1-2; v_gene: TRBV30; d_gene: TRBD1; abundance: .; CDR3aa: CAWTGTGANYGYTF; CDR3nt: TGTGCCTGGACCGGGACAGGGGCTAACTATGGCTACACCTTC
j_gene: TRBJ2-2; v_gene: TRBV2; d_gene: .; abundance: .; CDR3aa: CASTGLTGELFF; CDR3nt: TGTGCCAGTACTGGACTCACCGGGGAGCTGTTTTTT
j_gene: TRBJ1-1; v_gene: TRBV6-5; d_gene: TRBD1; abundance: few; CDR3aa: CASSSGQGRYTEAFF; CDR3nt: TGTGCCAGCAGCTCCGGACAGGGGAGGTACACTGAAGCTTTCTTT
j_gene: TRBJ2-5; v_gene: TRBV25-1; d_gene: .; abundance: .; CDR3aa: CASAQGGETQYF; CDR3nt: TGTGCCAGCGCGCAGGGAGGTGAGACCCAGTACTTC
j_gene: TRBJ2-5; v_gene: TRBV6-1; d_gene: .; abundance: .; CDR3aa: CAIPGGRRQETQYF; CDR3nt: TGTGCCATCCCCGGAGGGAGAAGGCAAGAGACCCAGTACTTC
j_gene: TRBJ2-1; v_gene: TRBV5-1; d_gene: .; abundance: .; CDR3aa: CASSLVEVGDYNEQFF; CDR3nt: TGCGCCAGCAGCTTGGTGGAGGTTGGGGACTACAATGAGCAGTTCTTC
j_gene: TRBJ2-7; v_gene: TRBV11-2; d_gene: TRBD1; abundance: .; CDR3aa: CASSLRQGNEQYF; CDR3nt: TGTGCCAGCAGCTTAAGACAGGGGAACGAGCAGTACTTC
j_gene: TRBJ1-1; v_gene: TRBV2; d_gene: .; abundance: once; CDR3aa: CASEERLNTEAFF; CDR3nt: TGTGCCAGCGAGGAGAGACTGAACACTGAAGCTTTCTTT
j_gene: TRBJ2-6; v_gene: TRBV6-5; d_gene: .; abundance: .; CDR3aa: CATLTPSGANVLTF; CDR3nt: TGTGCCACCCTAACTCCCTCTGGGGCCAACGTCCTGACTTTC
j_gene: TRBJ2-5; v_gene: TRBV5-1; d_gene: .; abundance: .; CDR3aa: CASSLSNQETQYF; CDR3nt: TGCGCCAGCAGCTTGAGCAACCAAGAGACCCAGTACTTC
j_gene: TRBJ2-7; v_gene: TRBV10-2; d_gene: TRBD2; abundance: .; CDR3aa: CASSDRLATSYEQYF; CDR3nt: TGCGCCAGCAGTGACAGACTAGCGACCTCCTACGAGCAGTACTTC
j_gene: TRBJ2-2; v_gene: TRBV10-3; d_gene: TRBD2; abundance: .; CDR3aa: CAISEAGVGTGELFF; CDR3nt: TGTGCCATCAGTGAGGCGGGGGTAGGCACCGGGGAGCTGTTTTTT
j_gene: TRBJ1-2; v_gene: TRBV7-9; d_gene: .; abundance: .; CDR3aa: CSSSQSNYGYTF; CDR3nt: TGTTCCAGCAGCCAGTCTAACTATGGCTACACCTTC
j_gene: TRBJ1-2; v_gene: TRBV25-1; d_gene: .; abundance: few; CDR3aa: CASSEFGGDYGYTF; CDR3nt: TGTGCCAGCAGTGAATTTGGAGGGGATTATGGCTACACCTTC
j_gene: TRBJ2-1; v_gene: TRBV7-8; d_gene: .; abundance: .; CDR3aa: CASSFFEGVSYNEQFF; CDR3nt: TGTGCCAGCAGCTTTTTTGAGGGAGTATCCTACAATGAGCAGTTCTTC
j_gene: TRBJ1-2; v_gene: TRBV13; d_gene: .; abundance: .; CDR3aa: CASSQGGDGYTF; CDR3nt: TGTGCCAGCAGCCAAGGCGGAGACGGCTACACCTTC
j_gene: TRBJ1-5; v_gene: TRBV5-1; d_gene: .; abundance: .; CDR3aa: CASGQQPNQPQHF; CDR3nt: TGCGCCAGCGGGCAACAACCAAATCAGCCCCAGCATTTT
j_gene: TRBJ2-7; v_gene: TRBV6-5; d_gene: TRBD1; abundance: once; CDR3aa: CASSLDRDPPYEQYF; CDR3nt: TGTGCCAGCAGTTTGGACAGGGACCCCCCCTACGAGCAGTACTTC
j_gene: TRBJ2-7; v_gene: TRBV25-1; d_gene: .; abundance: .; CDR3aa: CASSVYRTAGAYEQYF; CDR3nt: TGTGCCAGCAGTGTCTACAGGACCGCTGGGGCCTACGAGCAGTACTTC
j_gene: TRBJ2-5; v_gene: TRBV15; d_gene: .; abundance: .; CDR3aa: CATSRDPVGPETQYF; CDR3nt: TGTGCCACCAGCAGAGACCCCGTGGGGCCAGAGACCCAGTACTTC
j_gene: TRBJ1-1; v_gene: TRBV27; d_gene: TRBD1; abundance: .; CDR3aa: CASSPQGRKTEAFF; CDR3nt: TGTGCCAGCAGCCCACAGGGGAGGAAAACTGAAGCTTTCTTT
j_gene: TRBJ2-3; v_gene: TRBV20-1; d_gene: TRBD2; abundance: .; CDR3aa: CSARSSGGQYF; CDR3nt: TGCAGTGCTAGATCTAGCGGTGGACAGTATTTT
j_gene: TRBJ1-2; v_gene: TRBV7-8; d_gene: .; abundance: .; CDR3aa: CASSPQEINYGYTF; CDR3nt: TGTGCCAGCAGCCCACAGGAGATTAACTATGGCTACACCTTC
j_gene: TRBJ2-3; v_gene: TRBV7-7; d_gene: TRBD2; abundance: .; CDR3aa: CASSRGGTSTDTQYF; CDR3nt: TGTGCTAGCAGCCGGGGGGGGACCAGCACAGATACGCAGTATTTT
j_gene: TRBJ1-2; v_gene: TRBV29-1; d_gene: TRBD1; abundance: .; CDR3aa: CSVWTGGLNYGYTF; CDR3nt: TGCAGCGTATGGACAGGGGGACTTAACTATGGCTACACCTTC
j_gene: TRBJ1-5; v_gene: TRBV7-9; d_gene: TRBD1; abundance: once; CDR3aa: CASSGQGSNQPQHF; CDR3nt: TGTGCCAGCAGCGGACAGGGCAGCAATCAGCCCCAGCATTTT
j_gene: TRBJ2-5; v_gene: TRBV7-6; d_gene: .; abundance: .; CDR3aa: CASSLGIGRNQETQYF; CDR3nt: TGTGCCAGCAGCTTAGGGATCGGGAGAAACCAAGAGACCCAGTACTTC
j_gene: TRBJ1-2; v_gene: TRBV5-1; d_gene: TRBD1; abundance: .; CDR3aa: CASSAVGTALRYGYTF; CDR3nt: TGCGCCAGCAGCGCGGTCGGGACAGCGCTCCGTTATGGCTACACCTTC
j_gene: TRBJ1-2; v_gene: TRBV27; d_gene: TRBD1; abundance: .; CDR3aa: CASRPQGRNGYTF; CDR3nt: TGTGCCAGCAGGCCACAGGGGAGGAATGGCTACACCTTC
j_gene: TRBJ2-5; v_gene: TRBV5-1; d_gene: TRBD2; abundance: .; CDR3aa: CASSLSLGRVSGETQYF; CDR3nt: TGCGCCAGCAGCCTCTCACTGGGGAGGGTGTCAGGAGAGACCCAGTACTTC
j_gene: TRBJ2-7; v_gene: TRBV30; d_gene: TRBD2; abundance: .; CDR3aa: CAWRLAGGYEQYF; CDR3nt: TGTGCCTGGAGGTTAGCGGGAGGCTACGAGCAGTACTTC
j_gene: TRBJ2-5; v_gene: TRBV4-1; d_gene: .; abundance: .; CDR3aa: CASSRGDQETQYF; CDR3nt: TGCGCCAGCAGCCGGGGGGACCAAGAGACCCAGTACTTC
j_gene: TRBJ2-3; v_gene: TRBV6-4; d_gene: TRBD1; abundance: .; CDR3aa: CASRIEGQSTDTQYF; CDR3nt: TGTGCCAGCAGGATCGAGGGACAGAGCACAGATACGCAGTATTTT
j_gene: TRBJ2-5; v_gene: TRBV4-2; d_gene: .; abundance: .; CDR3aa: CASSQELRETQYF; CDR3nt: TGTGCCAGCAGCCAAGAACTGCGGGAGACCCAGTACTTC
j_gene: TRBJ1-5; v_gene: TRBV28; d_gene: .; abundance: .; CDR3aa: CASSFEAGRIDQPQHF; CDR3nt: TGTGCCAGCAGTTTTGAGGCAGGGAGGATCGATCAGCCCCAGCATTTT
j_gene: TRBJ1-2; v_gene: TRBV27; d_gene: .; abundance: .; CDR3aa: CASSPQTAYYGYTF; CDR3nt: TGTGCCAGCAGTCCGCAGACAGCCTACTATGGCTACACCTTC
j_gene: TRBJ2-2; v_gene: TRBV10-2; d_gene: TRBD1; abundance: .; CDR3aa: CASGGQGPGELFF; CDR3nt: TGCGCCAGCGGGGGACAGGGACCCGGGGAGCTGTTTTTT